This is a list of T cell receptor beta chains from one sample in a study of blood T cell repertoires in COVID-19. Assay used: immunoSEQ multiplex PCR; TCRdb lists only in-frame clones, some missing. Of tens of thousands of clones listed, approximately 90% are singletons. The sequencing input was peripheral blood. These receptors were taken from an elderly man with acute or convalescent COVID-19. Each CDR3 is given with its conserved first and last residue. A D gene is named only where the DNA matches it firmly. Clone sizes are given selectively: once, few, many, or a class where the clone is expanded.

clone_size,v_call,j_call,d_call,cdr3_aa,cdr3_nt
NA,TRBV28,TRBJ2-7,TRBD1,CASSPPGTGDYEQYF,TGTGCCAGCAGCCCCCCCGGGACAGGGGATTACGAGCAGTACTTC
NA,TRBV18,TRBJ2-3,TRBD1,CASSPGTGPDTQYF,TGTGCCAGCTCACCGGGGACAGGGCCAGATACGCAGTATTTT
NA,TRBV4-1,TRBJ1-6,NA,CASSGLGSPLHF,TGCGCCAGCAGCGGGCTGGGTTCACCCCTCCACTTT
NA,TRBV7-9,TRBJ2-3,TRBD1,CASSLGRTGDTDTQYF,TGTGCCAGCAGCTTAGGCAGGACAGGGGACACAGATACGCAGTATTTT
NA,TRBV7-3,TRBJ2-1,TRBD2,CASSSNSGASYNEQFF,TGTGCCAGCAGCTCAAATAGCGGGGCCTCCTACAATGAGCAGTTCTTC
NA,TRBV5-1,TRBJ1-1,NA,CASSLELANTEAFF,TGCGCCAGCAGCTTGGAACTCGCGAACACTGAAGCTTTCTTT
NA,TRBV12-3/TRBV12-4,TRBJ2-2,NA,CASSFYGAGELFF,TGTGCCAGCAGTTTTTACGGGGCCGGGGAGCTGTTTTTT
NA,TRBV23-1,TRBJ2-5,NA,CASSETRRRGLGEETQYF,TGCGCCAGCAGCGAGACTCGGCGGCGGGGTTTAGGGGAAGAGACCCAGTACTTC
NA,TRBV27,TRBJ1-1,TRBD1,CASTGQGATKAEAFF,TGTGCCAGCACGGGACAGGGGGCGACGAAGGCTGAAGCTTTCTTT
once,TRBV4-1,TRBJ1-1,NA,CASSRGAEAFF,TGCGCCAGCAGCCGGGGGGCTGAAGCTTTCTTT
NA,TRBV30,TRBJ2-6,TRBD1,CALGQGAVSGANVLTF,TGTGCCTTGGGACAGGGGGCGGTATCTGGGGCCAACGTCCTGACTTTC
NA,TRBV5-8,TRBJ1-2,TRBD1,CASNIRDRGGYTF,TGTGCCAGCAATATACGGGACAGGGGTGGCTACACCTTC
NA,TRBV19,TRBJ1-2,NA,CASSAGVRYGYTF,TGTGCCAGTTCTGCGGGCGTAAGGTATGGCTACACCTTC
NA,TRBV7-9,TRBJ1-6,NA,CASSGSTGLNSPLHF,TGTGCCAGCAGCGGTTCGACAGGATTGAATTCACCCCTCCACTTT
few,TRBV2,TRBJ1-2,TRBD1,CASSELRQGKGYTF,TGTGCCAGCAGTGAACTTCGACAGGGCAAAGGCTACACCTTC
NA,TRBV28,TRBJ2-5,TRBD1,CASSPETGSQETQYF,TGTGCCAGCAGTCCGGAGACAGGGAGCCAAGAGACCCAGTACTTC
NA,TRBV29-1,TRBJ2-1,TRBD1,CSVEAPLGQGKNEQFF,TGCAGCGTTGAAGCCCCTCTGGGACAGGGGAAGAATGAGCAGTTCTTC
NA,TRBV2,TRBJ1-6,TRBD1,CASTLGTGYNSPLHF,TGTGCCAGCACTTTAGGGACAGGTTATAATTCACCCCTCCACTTT
NA,TRBV6-6,TRBJ1-4,TRBD1,CASSPRQGASPNEKLFF,TGTGCCAGCAGTCCCCGACAGGGGGCCTCTCCAAATGAAAAACTGTTTTTT
NA,TRBV19,TRBJ1-4,NA,CASSVRFRGLDEKLFF,TGTGCCAGTAGTGTGCGATTCCGGGGGTTGGATGAAAAACTGTTTTTT
NA,TRBV5-4,TRBJ1-2,NA,CASSLSHFGNYGYTF,TGTGCCAGCAGCTTGAGTCACTTCGGTAACTATGGCTACACCTTC
NA,TRBV7-2,TRBJ2-7,TRBD1,CASRLGQGSYEQYF,TGTGCCAGCAGGCTGGGACAGGGATCCTACGAGCAGTACTTC
NA,TRBV28,TRBJ1-2,NA,CASFQGNYGYTF,TGTGCCAGCTTCCAGGGTAACTATGGCTACACCTTC
NA,TRBV2,TRBJ2-7,TRBD2,CASNLAGLYEQYF,TGTGCCAGCAACCTAGCGGGCCTTTACGAGCAGTACTTC
NA,TRBV2,TRBJ1-2,TRBD1,CASSGTGVVSRGYTF,TGTGCCAGCAGCGGTACAGGGGTAGTCTCGAGGGGCTACACCTTC
NA,TRBV29-1,TRBJ2-3,NA,CSVLPTDTQYF,TGCAGCGTTCTCCCCACAGATACGCAGTATTTT
NA,TRBV7-8,TRBJ1-5,NA,CASSLGRDNQPQHF,TGTGCCAGCAGCTTAGGCAGGGACAATCAGCCCCAGCATTTT
NA,TRBV7-2,TRBJ2-7,TRBD2,CASSSKAAGGSYEQYF,TGTGCCAGCAGCTCTAAGGCAGCGGGGGGTTCTTACGAGCAGTACTTC
NA,TRBV2,TRBJ2-5,TRBD2,CASSERSGGDGETQYF,TGTGCCAGCAGTGAGAGGTCGGGAGGGGACGGGGAGACCCAGTACTTC
once,TRBV28,TRBJ2-1,NA,CASSLSDARGQFF,TGTGCCAGCAGTTTAAGCGACGCCCGGGGGCAGTTCTTC
NA,TRBV6-5,TRBJ2-7,TRBD1,CASRDRQDGSYEQYF,TGTGCCAGCCGGGACAGGCAGGACGGGTCCTACGAGCAGTACTTC
NA,TRBV2,TRBJ1-1,TRBD1,CASSGTGGGEAFF,TGTGCCAGCAGTGGAACAGGGGGCGGTGAAGCTTTCTTT
NA,TRBV7-8,TRBJ2-7,NA,CASSYRDSYSYEQYF,TGTGCCAGCAGCTACCGGGACTCCTACTCCTACGAGCAGTACTTC
NA,TRBV29-1,TRBJ2-7,TRBD2,CSVVGLAGSEQYF,TGCAGCGTTGTAGGACTAGCGGGGAGCGAGCAGTACTTC
NA,TRBV2,TRBJ1-3,TRBD1,CASRKDRSSGNTIYF,TGTGCCAGCAGGAAGGACAGGAGCTCTGGAAACACCATATATTTT
NA,TRBV30,TRBJ2-2,TRBD1,CAWSTSQGTVSAGELFF,TGTGCCTGGAGTACCTCCCAGGGGACAGTTTCTGCCGGGGAGCTGTTTTTT
NA,TRBV7-3,TRBJ1-2,TRBD1,CASSPDRDYGYTF,TGTGCCAGCAGCCCCGACAGGGACTATGGCTACACCTTC
NA,TRBV9,TRBJ1-1,NA,CASSVAGNTEAFF,TGTGCCAGCAGCGTAGCAGGGAACACTGAAGCTTTCTTT
NA,TRBV18,TRBJ1-5,NA,CASSQREGGNQPQHF,TGTGCCAGCTCACAAAGAGAGGGAGGGAATCAGCCCCAGCATTTT